The 18 T cell receptor beta chains below come from one sample, sequenced in a study of tumor and adjacent non-tumor tissue in lung cancer. No cell sorting was done before RNA was extracted from the tissue. This non-tumor lung sample came from over 3 cm beyond the tumor edge. The library came from three nested PCR rounds adapted from ARM-PCR protocols. TCRdb redid the calling of the multiplex PCR reads with MiXCR, one entry per CDR3 protein. The data hold 43,000 or so distinct CDR3 sequences, with 60% observed a single time. Material for sequencing was distant non-tumor lung tissue. All receptors derive from a middle-aged man with non-small cell lung cancer.

CDR3: CASSYSGVADSYNEQFF. The CDR3 DNA follows: TGTGCCAGCAGTTACTCAGGAGTAGCGGACTCCTACAATGAGCAGTTCTTC. The chain joins TRBV6-5 to TRBJ2-1; D might be TRBD2 (6 bases). The CDR3 is made up of 17 amino acids. CDR1 is MNHEY and CDR2 is SVGAGI in the germline V gene. V gave up 0 bases and J gave up 0 bases, with 12 bases separating them.

In regard to this clonotype: The CDR3 carries no conserved terminal phenylalanine or tryptophan, so it likely arises from a read error. The chain combines TRBV29-1 with TRBJ2-1; D unresolved. CDR1 is SQVTM and CDR2 is ANQGSEA in the germline V gene. The CDR3 covers 12 residues. V lost 3 bases and J 4 bases, leaving 7 bases between the germline ends. CDR3 nucleotide sequence: TGCAGCGTTGAGCCGTGGTACAATGAGCAGTTCTTA. It is translated as CSVEPWYNEQFL.

The V and J genes are TRBV11-2 and TRBJ2-1; no reliable D call. From germline, CDR1 is SGHAT and CDR2 FQNNGV. The CDR3 contains 14 residues. The CDR3 DNA sequence: TGTGCAAACAGCTTATACCGGCTAGTTAGTGAGCAGTTCTTC. Translation: CANSLYRLVSEQFF.

Comments on this clonotype: Germline is not matched at one junction end, which may reflect a read error. The genes are TRBV5-4 and TRBJ2-1; TRBD1 aligns across 8 bases. Germline CDR1 and CDR2: SGHNT and YYREEE (reference sequence). The CDR3 contains 15 residues. The CDR3 reads CAGSIGQGRGNEQFF. The CDR3 DNA sequence: TGTGCCGGCAGCATCGGACAGGGAAGAGGTAATGAGCAGTTCTTC.

Turning to this clonotype: Given a much more abundant clone one base away, this may be a read error. CDR3 DNA sequence: TGCAGTACTAGAGATCTCGGACACCTGAACTATGGCTACACCTTC. This gives the protein CSTRDLGHLNYGYTF. This sequence joins TRBV20-1 and TRBJ1-2, with a tentative D call TRBD1 (5 bases). Germline assignment: CDR1 DFQATT and CDR2 SNEGSKA (reference sequence). The CDR3 loop spans 15 amino acids.

The J gene is TRBJ2-1, the V gene TRBV7-9, with TRBD2 matching over 11 bases. The J call is doubtful: the DNA matches TRBJ2-7 better. The CDR3 totals 15 residues. Germline V gene sequence: CDR1 SEHNR, CDR2 FQNEAQ (reference sequence). As DNA, the CDR3 is TGTGCCAGCAGCTCCGGGACTAGCGGCGCAGGCGAGCAGTACTTC. Encoded protein: CASSSGTSGAGEQYF.

This rearrangement joins TRBV6-5 to TRBJ1-5, with D possibly TRBD2 on 5 matching bases. Gene TRBJ2-3 matches the end of the DNA better, so the J call may be wrong. The germline gives CDR1 MNHEY, CDR2 SVGAGI. The CDR3 sequence is 15 residues long. The DNA for the CDR3 is TGTGCCAGCAGTTATTTGACGGGGTCAGATCAGCCCCAGTATTTT. Its protein product is CASSYLTGSDQPQYF.

Concerning this clonotype: The CDR3 does not end in the conserved phenylalanine or tryptophan, so this is likely a read error. The genes are TRBV29-1 and TRBJ2-6, with a possible D match to TRBD2 (5 bases). Per the germline V gene, CDR1 is SQVTM and CDR2 is ANQGSEA. Trimming took 4 bases from V and 9 from J, leaving 16 bases between them. This CDR3 comprises 14 residues. The CDR3 coding sequence is TGCAGCGTTGGAGAGCTCGGGGTGGGCAACGTCCTGACTATC. Protein sequence: CSVGELGVGNVLTI.

As to this clonotype: The junction does not match germline at one end; this may be a read error. V is TRBV5-4 and J is TRBJ2-5; D remains ambiguous. The CDR3 sequence is 11 residues long. Germline V gene data show CDR1 as SGHNT and CDR2 as YYREEE (reference sequence). CDR3 bases: TGTGCCAACAGCGCGCAAGAGACCCAGTACTTC. Residues: CANSAQETQYF.

By share, this clonotype ranks as medium-sized. This chain connects TRBV11-1 to TRBJ2-1; TRBD2 matches at 10 bases. This CDR3 contains 14 residues. With 3 bases clipped from V and 8 bases from J, the junction kept 4 bases outside the gene matches. Germline lookup yields CDR1 SGHAT and CDR2 FQDESV (reference sequence). The CDR3 DNA reads TGTGCCAGCAGCTTGTTACTAGCGGGGTATGAGCAGTTCTTC. Protein: CASSLLLAGYEQFF. Based on the CDR3 plus reference TRBV11-1 and TRBJ2-1, the full variable domain is EAEVAQSPRYKITEKSQAVAFWCDPISGHATLYWYRQILGQGPELLVQFQDESVVDDSQLPKDRFSAERLKGVDSTLKIQPAELGDSAMYLCASSLLLAGYEQFFGPGTRLTVL.

To note about this clonotype: Without the conserved terminal phenylalanine or tryptophan, this CDR3 likely stems from a read error. The V gene is TRBV2, the J gene TRBJ1-5; 8 positions agree with TRBD1. The CDR3 consists of 18 residues. Germline V gene lookup returns CDR1 SNHLY and CDR2 FYNNEI. The CDR3 nucleotides are TGTACCAGCAGTGGGGACAGGACACTGTCGAGGAACAATCAGCCCCAGCATTAT. Its translation is CTSSGDRTLSRNNQPQHY.

This clonotype was seen a handful of times. A clone one base away is much larger, so this may be a read error. V gene TRBV14 combines with J gene TRBJ2-7; perhaps TRBD2 as D (5 bases). Between the trimmed V and J ends, which lost 2 bases and 9 bases, there was a span of 20 bases. The CDR3 is 15 amino acids. The germline CDR1 and CDR2 sequences are SGHDN and FVKESK. The CDR3 sequence is CASSQFIRELTRQYF. DNA for the CDR3: TGTGCCAGCAGCCAATTCATACGGGAACTTACGCGGCAGTACTTC.

This clonotype was recorded many times. The rearrangement joins TRBV20-1 to TRBJ2-1; a possible D gene is TRBD1 (6 bases). The length of the CDR3 is 14 residues. V lost 5 bases to trimming and J lost 3 bases, with 14 bases between them. Germline-derived CDR1 and CDR2 are DFQATT and SNEGSKA (reference sequence). The CDR3 sequence: CSAPNQQGYNEQFF. In DNA form, the CDR3 reads TGCAGTGCTCCGAACCAACAGGGCTACAATGAGCAGTTCTTC.

In the case of this clonotype: One base away lies a much larger clone, so this may be a sequencing read error. The chain has TRBV7-9 and TRBJ2-5, with D possibly being TRBD2 (6 bases). V lost 8 bases and J lost 2, with 15 bases in between. Germline CDR1 and CDR2: SEHNR and FQNEAQ (reference sequence). This CDR3 has 14 residues. The CDR3 nucleotides are TGTGCCAGCTATGGAGGGATCGGTCAAGAGACCCAGTACTTC. Translating gives CASYGGIGQETQYF. The full variable domain, in which reference TRBV7-9 and TRBJ2-5 provide the parts outside the CDR3, is DTGVSQNPRHKITKRGQNVTFRCDPISEHNRLYWYRQTLGQGPEFLTYFQNEAQLEKSRLLSDRFSAERPKGSFSTLEIQRTEQGDSAMYLCASYGGIGQETQYFGPGTRLLVL.

In the case of this clonotype: One base away lies a much larger clone, so this may be a sequencing read error. The chain links TRBV20-1 to TRBJ2-6; D remains ambiguous. The germline V gene encodes CDR1 DFQATT and CDR2 SNEGSKA (reference sequence). The CDR3 has 13 residues. The CDR3 coding sequence is TGCGGTGCTAGAAGCTCTGGGGCCAACGTCCTGACTTTC. Translated: CGARSSGANVLTF.

A note on this clonotype: Without the conserved terminal phenylalanine or tryptophan, this CDR3 likely stems from a read error. The genes are TRBV28 and TRBJ2-7, with D unresolved. Trimming cost V 9 bases and J 5 bases, with 11 bases left between them. Germline CDR1 MDHEN, CDR2 SYDVKM. This CDR3 has 11 amino acids. CDR3: CASSLLDEQYL. CDR3 bases: TGTGCCAGTAGTCTTCTTGACGAGCAGTACTTG.

J is TRBJ2-7 and V is TRBV11-2, with 8 positions matching TRBD2. V dropped 7 bases and J dropped 6; count of bases not matched to a gene: 14. Germline V gene lookup returns CDR1 SGHAT and CDR2 FQNNGV. The CDR3 sequence is 15 residues long. CDR3 amino acids: CASNSHRGGPIEQYF. DNA of the CDR3: TGTGCCAGCAACTCCCATCGGGGGGGCCCCATCGAGCAGTACTTC.

About this clonotype itself: A much larger clone lies one base from this, so it may be a read error. The chain carries TRBV7-9 and TRBJ2-7; 9 bases are shared with TRBD1. CDR3 length: 12 residues. The ends lost 4 bases at V and 9 bases at J; junction bases unmatched: 4. CDR1 SEHNR and CDR2 FQNEAQ come from the germline V gene (reference sequence). The CDR3 region is CASSYMTGGQYF. The CDR3 coding sequence is TGTGCCAGCAGCTACATGACAGGGGGGCAGTACTTC.